These 21 T cell receptor beta chains were all obtained from the same sample, sequenced in a study of post-analysis software for immune sequencing data (dated by TCRdb to the mid-2010s). Study-wide findings and limitations: Patients showed significantly higher frequencies than controls for a handful of TRBV segments, among them TRBV5-6, TRBV5-1 and TRBV20-1.

Their target antigens are unknown. The library was produced with PCR. Reads for this sample came from an Illumina HiSeq 2500. To reduce PCR and sequencing biases, unique molecular identifiers were built into the TCR beta cDNA libraries. TCRdb reworked the public reads: Q25 trimming with fastp, MiXCR clone assembly, productive beta chains retained. Under each unique CDR3 protein, matching rows form one entry showing the most common genes and DNA. In this sample the table shows approximately 770,000 distinct CDR3 sequences, about half of which occur a single time. Jointly, the top ten make up approximately 4.4% of the sample. Sequenced material: blood. All receptors come from a girl aged 5-17 years with multiple sclerosis.

The sample holds many counts of this clonotype. The V and J genes are TRBV13 and TRBJ2-2; D call uncertain. V lost 2 bases, J lost 6 bases, and 4 bases lay in between. The CDR3 contains 12 residues. CDR1 is PRHDT and CDR2 is FYEKMQ in the germline V gene (reference sequence). This chain's CDR3 is CASSLLAGELFF. CDR3 bases: TGTGCCAGCAGCTTACTCGCCGGGGAGCTGTTTTTT.

V and J are TRBV14 and TRBJ2-1, with a weak D call TRBD2 (6 bases). The CDR3 has 15 amino acids. Trimming removed 4 bases from V and 7 bases from J, with 17 bases in between. CDR1 is SGHDN, CDR2 FVKESK, per germline. The CDR3 sequence: CASSLPGLPWNEQFF. Written as DNA, the CDR3 is TGTGCCAGCAGCCTCCCGGGACTCCCTTGGAATGAGCAGTTCTTC.

This clonotype was observed a handful of times. The chain joins TRBV4-1 to TRBJ1-2; D call uncertain. The germline V gene encodes CDR1 MGHRA and CDR2 YSYEKL. The CDR3 covers 15 residues. With 0 bases removed from V and 0 bases from J, the gap between germline ends came to 8 bases. The CDR3 nucleotides are TGCGCCAGCAGCCAAGACAGATTAGCTAACTATGGCTACACCTTC. Translation gives CASSQDRLANYGYTF.

This chain connects TRBV27 to TRBJ2-7; a weak D match, TRBD1 (5 bases). This CDR3 comprises 13 residues. V was cut by 5 bases and J by 6 bases, with 14 bases left in between. The germline CDR1 and CDR2 sequences are MNHEY and SMNVEV (reference sequence). The CDR3 sequence: CASSAAGLSEQYF. CDR3 nucleotide sequence: TGTGCCAGCAGTGCAGCAGGGTTGAGCGAGCAGTACTTC.

This clonotype appeared a few times. The chain employs TRBV11-2 and TRBJ2-1; D may be TRBD1 or TRBD2 (6 bases each). Trimming removed 2 bases at V and 0 bases at J, with 20 bases between. CDR1 is SGHAT and CDR2 is FQNNGV in the germline V gene. CDR3 length: 19 residues. The CDR3 loop is CASSLRGGQAGLSYNEQFF. The CDR3 coding sequence is TGTGCCAGCAGCTTACGTGGGGGCCAAGCGGGCCTCTCCTACAATGAGCAGTTCTTC. Full variable domain (missing parts from reference TRBV11-2 and TRBJ2-1): EAGVAQSPRYKIIEKRQSVAFWCNPISGHATLYWYQQILGQGPKLLIQFQNNGVVDDSQLPKDRFSAERLKGVDSTLKIQPAKLEDSAVYLCASSLRGGQAGLSYNEQFFGPGTRLTVL.

The chain carries TRBV6-2 or TRBV6-3 and TRBJ2-1; 7 nucleotides line up with TRBD2. The CDR3 spans 14 residues. V shed 7 bases, J shed 4 bases, and the junction held 7 bases outside the gene matches. From germline, CDR1 is MNHEY and CDR2 SVGEGT. CDR3 in amino acids: CASTQLAAYNEQFF. DNA for the CDR3: TGTGCCAGCACCCAGCTAGCGGCGTACAATGAGCAGTTCTTC.

The chain couples TRBV12-3 or TRBV12-4 to TRBJ2-2, with D unresolved. The V gene lost 4 bases and the J gene lost 6 bases, with 9 bases spanning the gap. There are 13 residues in the CDR3. The CDR3 reads CASSWDTAGELFF. CDR3 in DNA: TGTGCCAGCAGTTGGGATACTGCCGGGGAGCTGTTTTTT.

The genes are TRBV12-3 or TRBV12-4 and TRBJ1-5; perhaps TRBD1 as D (5 bases). Trimming removed 5 bases from V and 5 bases from J, with 22 bases in between. The CDR3 totals 17 residues. CDR3 region: CASSLTLGGKGYQPQHF. CDR3 sequence (DNA): TGTGCCAGCAGTCTAACCCTCGGGGGGAAAGGGTATCAGCCCCAGCATTTT.

The J gene is TRBJ2-1, the V gene TRBV7-9; TRBD2 aligns across 7 bases. The CDR3 consists of 15 residues. The J segment lost 3 bases and the V segment lost 8 bases, leaving 10 bases of the junction unmatched. The germline V gene encodes CDR1 SEHNR and CDR2 FQNEAQ (reference sequence). CDR3 bases: TGTGCCAGCGGGGGGGGACTTTCCTACTACAATGAGCAGTTCTTC. Translation: CASGGGLSYYNEQFF. Looking up the rest from reference TRBV7-9 and TRBJ2-1 gives the full variable domain: DTGVSQNPRHKITKRGQNVTFRCDPISEHNRLYWYRQTLGQGPEFLTYFQNEAQLEKSRLLSDRFSAERPKGSFSTLEIQRTEQGDSAMYLCASGGGLSYYNEQFFGPGTRLTVL.

J is TRBJ1-2 and V is TRBV9; D might be TRBD1 (5 bases). In germline, CDR1 is SGDLS, CDR2 YYNGEE. CDR3 size: 17 residues. V lost 0 bases and J 0 bases, leaving 15 bases between the germline ends. CDR3 sequence (DNA): TGTGCCAGCAGCGTAGGACCACGGGGCAGCGCTAACTATGGCTACACCTTC. It encodes CASSVGPRGSANYGYTF.

V and J are TRBV30 and TRBJ1-5; D is unresolved. V was clipped by 2 bases and J by 2 bases, with 7 bases between them. The germline gives CDR1 GTSNPN, CDR2 SVGIG (reference sequence). The CDR3 consists of 13 residues. The CDR3 sequence is CAWSRAGNQPQHF. For the CDR3, the DNA is TGTGCCTGGAGTCGGGCAGGCAATCAGCCCCAGCATTTT.

The chain recombines TRBV19 with TRBJ2-5, with TRBD2 as a possible D gene (6 bases). The CDR3 sequence is 15 residues long. The germline gives CDR1 LNHDA, CDR2 SQIVND (reference sequence). V gave up 3 bases and J gave up 0 bases, with 11 bases separating them. CDR3 loop: CASSIGGGYQETQYF. In nucleotides, the CDR3 is TGTGCCAGTAGTATTGGAGGAGGGTACCAAGAGACCCAGTACTTC. The full variable domain, completed using reference TRBV19 and TRBJ2-5, is DGGITQSPKYLFRKEGQNVTLSCEQNLNHDAMYWYRQDPGQGLRLIYYSQIVNDFQKGDIAEGYSVSREKKESFPLTVTSAQKNPTAFYLCASSIGGGYQETQYFGPGTRLLVL.

CDR3 in DNA: TGTGCCAGCAGCTTAGCGCAGGGCGACCAAGAGACCCAGTACTTC. Translation: CASSLAQGDQETQYF. V and J are TRBV7-9 and TRBJ2-5; D is possibly TRBD1 (5 bases). V was cut by 0 bases and J by 0 bases, with 8 bases left in between. Germline loops: CDR1 SEHNR, CDR2 FQNEAQ (reference sequence). The CDR3 totals 15 residues.

Regarding this clonotype: The junction does not match germline at one end; this may be a read error. This chain connects TRBV12-3 or TRBV12-4 to TRBJ2-5; TRBD2 aligns across 11 bases. This CDR3 region has 14 residues. The CDR3 DNA reads as TGTGCCAGCAGATTAGCGGGAGGGCAAGAGACCCAGTACTTC. It encodes CASRLAGGQETQYF.

This chain uses TRBV5-1 with TRBJ2-7, with D hard to call. Trimming removed 4 bases from V and 2 bases from J, with 16 bases in between. The length of the CDR3 is 15 residues. Looked up from germline, CDR1 is SGHRS and CDR2 is YFSETQ. This CDR3 is CASSLGAGPTYEQYF. Here the CDR3 DNA reads TGCGCCAGCAGCCTGGGCGCAGGCCCGACCTACGAGCAGTACTTC. The entire variable domain, with the rest obtained from reference TRBV5-1 and TRBJ2-7, is as follows: KAGVTQTPRYLIKTRGQQVTLSCSPISGHRSVSWYQQTPGQGLQFLFEYFSETQRNKGNFPGRFSGRQFSNSRSEMNVSTLELGDSALYLCASSLGAGPTYEQYFGPGTRLTVT.

This chain connects TRBV20-1 to TRBJ2-7, with 11 bases fitting TRBD1. The CDR3 contains 14 residues. Germline values: CDR1 DFQATT, CDR2 SNEGSKA (reference sequence). Losses at the gene ends were 6 bases for V and 3 bases for J; bases not matched to a gene: 7. This CDR3 is CSARDRGFFYEQYF. CDR3 DNA: TGCAGTGCCCGGGACAGGGGGTTTTTCTACGAGCAGTACTTC.

The chain joins TRBV3-1 to TRBJ2-5; tentatively, D is TRBD2 (5 bases). V was shortened by 7 bases and J by 3 bases, with 15 bases between the two germline ends. This CDR3 is 14 amino acids long. Germline values: CDR1 LGHDT, CDR2 YNNKEL (reference sequence). As DNA, the CDR3 is TGTGCCAGCATGTCAGGAGGCGGAAAAGAGACCCAGTACTTC. Its translation: CASMSGGGKETQYF.

This chain joins TRBV12-3 or TRBV12-4 and TRBJ2-3; the match to TRBD2 covers 10 bases. The junction had 8 bases not matched to a gene; V was cut back by 5 bases and J by 6 bases. The CDR3 runs 15 residues. The CDR3 region is CASSPPSGSWDTQYF. For the CDR3, the DNA is TGTGCCAGCAGTCCCCCTAGCGGGAGCTGGGATACGCAGTATTTT.

The table lists this clonotype with a few counts. CDR3 sequence reads: CASSLGAEPLNEKLFF. CDR3 in DNA: TGTGCCAGCAGCTTAGGGGCAGAGCCTCTTAATGAAAAACTGTTTTTT. V is TRBV11-2 and J is TRBJ1-4; D is unresolved. CDR3 length: 16 amino acids. Germline values: CDR1 SGHAT, CDR2 FQNNGV. Trimming took 1 base from V and 4 from J, leaving 13 bases between them. The complete variable domain, with remaining parts taken from reference TRBV11-2 and TRBJ1-4, reads EAGVAQSPRYKIIEKRQSVAFWCNPISGHATLYWYQQILGQGPKLLIQFQNNGVVDDSQLPKDRFSAERLKGVDSTLKIQPAKLEDSAVYLCASSLGAEPLNEKLFFGSGTQLSVL.

The chain combines TRBV2 with TRBJ1-4; TRBD1 aligns across 8 bases. Trimming took 8 bases from V and 7 from J; bases not matched to a gene: 9. The CDR3 totals 14 residues. Germline V gives CDR1 SNHLY, CDR2 FYNNEI. The CDR3 loop reads CASFTTGQAEKLFF. CDR3 DNA: TGTGCCAGCTTCACCACGGGACAGGCTGAAAAACTGTTTTTT.

The chain employs TRBV20-1 and TRBJ2-3, with 11 bases identical to TRBD2. This CDR3 spans 16 amino acids. Looked up from germline, CDR1 is DFQATT and CDR2 is SNEGSKA (reference sequence). V gave up 2 bases and J gave up 0 bases; unmatched junction bases: 4. The CDR3 reads CSARPLAGGSTDTQYF. In DNA form, the CDR3 reads TGCAGTGCTAGACCCTTAGCGGGAGGGAGCACAGATACGCAGTATTTT.